This TCR beta chain was profiled in a study of identifying expanded T cells in peripheral blood. Overall study results and limits: Across healthy donors, higher total template counts meant significantly greater approximately two-week count variance. About 1.2 clones differed between technical replicates, versus roughly 17 and 20 over time.

No infections or other immune events were documented during collection. About this clone itself: What it binds is not known.

This CDR3 contains 15 residues. The germline gives CDR1 MNHNY, CDR2 SVGAGI (reference sequence). J was trimmed by 2 bases and V by 2 bases; bases with no gene match: 6. Using immunoSEQ multiplex PCR, the repertoire was profiled, and TCRdb retains in-frame clones only, with some absent. The sample has 85,000 to 100,000 clones; roughly 88% are singletons. The specimen was blood. This sequence joins TRBV6-6 and TRBJ2-7; the match to TRBD1 covers 7 bases. The sequence came from a person aged 18 to 70 in good health. The CDR3 region is CASSYARDSPYEQYF. The CDR3 region has the DNA TGTGCCAGCAGTTACGCCAGGGACAGTCCCTACGAGCAGTACTTC.